This TCR beta chain is drawn from a study of cytomegalovirus exposure and HLA in healthy donors. Study conclusions and caveats: In a later analysis, at a false discovery rate of 0.05, 16,951 TCR beta sequences matched HLA alleles. Sequencing depth across donors, presence/absence analyses assumed, was roughly uniform.

Per the germline V gene, CDR1 is MNHEY and CDR2 is SMNVEV (reference sequence). The V end lost 7 bases, the J end lost 0 bases, and 12 bases lay between the germline ends. This CDR3 has 14 amino acids. PCR was performed using 60 Vbeta and 13 Jbeta primers. Sequencing used immunoSEQ multiplex PCR; TCRdb keeps in-frame clones, though not all of them. In the table there are approximately 190,000 clones, roughly 84% of which are singletons. Worth noting for this clone: Antigen specificity is unknown.

All the people who gave samples were healthy bone marrow donors. The receptor was isolated from a woman aged 50 to 60 in good health and CMV-seropositive. Sequencing was carried out using PBMCs. This sequence joins TRBV27 and TRBJ1-1; D not certain. DNA of the CDR3: TGTGCCAGCAATGCAGGACTCATGAACACTGAAGCTTTCTTT. Translation gives CASNAGLMNTEAFF.